This TCR beta chain was retrieved from a study of cytomegalovirus exposure and HLA in healthy donors. Across the whole study: Early release data held tens of millions of unique TCRs from HLA-typed donors.

Researchers ran the PCR with 60 Vbeta and 13 Jbeta primers. Generated by immunoSEQ multiplex PCR, the TCRdb table keeps only in-frame clones and is missing some. The sample lists about 57,000 clones, 80% occurring once. The study's findings and limits: Most likely, a cluster of highly shared sequence variants arose as a sequencing artifact. In a later analysis, approximately 15,000 TCR beta sequences were associated with HLA alleles at 0.05 false discovery rate.

CDR3 length: 17 amino acids. The V gene lost 7 bases and the J gene lost 2 bases, with 18 bases spanning the gap. CDR1 is LNHDA, CDR2 SQIVND, per germline (reference sequence). Details on this clone: The antigen is not known.

The TCR sequence derives from a male donor in good health and CMV-seronegative. Source material: PBMCs. The chain uses TRBV19 and TRBJ2-6, with D possibly matching TRBD1 (5 bases). CDR3 in DNA: TGTGCCAGTAAAGTGTCAGGACAACGACCTGGGGCCAACGTCCTGACTTTC. Translating gives CASKVSGQRPGANVLTF.